The clone carrying this T cell receptor (beta chain) was counted a few times. This sample is part of a study of beta chain features in type 1 diabetes. Sequenced material consisted of expressed TCRB transcripts (all of the isolated RNA was reverse transcribed). This table comes from immunoSEQ multiplex PCR, and its TCRdb copy is limited to in-frame clones, with some not included. This sample has roughly 310,000 clones, with about 11% found just once. The TCR comes from a woman aged 30 to 39 in good health. The sequenced material came from naive CD4+ T cells from blood.

The CDR3 sequence is CAWSRKQGAPNEKLFF. The CDR3 DNA reads TGTGCCTGGAGTCGGAAGCAGGGGGCACCTAATGAAAAACTGTTTTTT. The chain is built from TRBV30 and TRBJ1-4; TRBD1 matches 8 bases. The V segment lost 2 bases and the J segment 3 bases; nucleotides outside the gene matches: 8. CDR1 and CDR2 from the germline V gene are GTSNPN and SVGIG (reference sequence). The CDR3 consists of 16 residues.